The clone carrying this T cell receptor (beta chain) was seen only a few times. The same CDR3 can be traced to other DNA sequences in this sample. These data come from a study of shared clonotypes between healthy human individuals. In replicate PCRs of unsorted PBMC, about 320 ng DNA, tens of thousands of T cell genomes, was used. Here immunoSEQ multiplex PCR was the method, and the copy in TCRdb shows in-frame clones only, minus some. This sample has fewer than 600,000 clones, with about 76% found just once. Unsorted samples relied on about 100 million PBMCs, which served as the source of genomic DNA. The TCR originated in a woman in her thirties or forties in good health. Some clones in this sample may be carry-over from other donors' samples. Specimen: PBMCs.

The chain's CDR3 is CASSLQETQYF. CDR3 bases: TGTGCCAGCAGCTTACAAGAGACCCAGTACTTC. The V and J genes are TRBV7-9 and TRBJ2-5; no definite D call. The CDR3 is made up of 11 amino acids. CDR1 SEHNR and CDR2 FQNEAQ come from the germline V gene (reference sequence). Trimming cost V 2 bases and J 2 bases, with 0 bases left between them.